The subject of this entry is one T cell receptor beta chain. What it recognizes is unknown. With 4 bases removed from V and 6 bases from J, the gap between germline ends came to 11 bases. Germline V gives CDR1 SGDLS, CDR2 YYNGEE. This CDR3 is built from 13 residues. The sample is drawn from a study of cytomegalovirus exposure and HLA in healthy donors. Findings of the study overall: The study reported that TCR beta sequences accurately predicted HLA-A and HLA-B alleles in most subjects.

13 Jbeta primers and 60 Vbeta primers were used for the PCR. The data were produced by immunoSEQ multiplex PCR, yet TCRdb's version contains in-frame clones alone and is incomplete. This repertoire shows about 160,000 clones, around 76% found once; its top ten account for more than 1.2%. V is TRBV9 and J is TRBJ1-5; D not resolved. Input material: PBMCs. This receptor was taken from a man aged 55-75 years in good health and CMV-seronegative. The CDR3 spells CASSPSPGQPQHF. In DNA form, the CDR3 reads TGTGCCAGCAGCCCCAGTCCAGGTCAGCCCCAGCATTTT.